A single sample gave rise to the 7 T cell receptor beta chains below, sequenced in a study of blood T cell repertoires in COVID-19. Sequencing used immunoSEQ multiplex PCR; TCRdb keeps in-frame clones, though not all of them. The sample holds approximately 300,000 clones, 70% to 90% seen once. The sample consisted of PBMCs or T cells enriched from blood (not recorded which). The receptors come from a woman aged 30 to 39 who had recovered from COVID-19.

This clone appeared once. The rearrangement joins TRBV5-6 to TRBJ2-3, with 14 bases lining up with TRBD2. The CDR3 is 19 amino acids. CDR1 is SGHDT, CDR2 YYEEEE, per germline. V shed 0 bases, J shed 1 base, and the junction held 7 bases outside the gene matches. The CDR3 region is CASSLVWTSGGWGTDTQYF. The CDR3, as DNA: TGTGCCAGCAGCTTGGTGTGGACTAGCGGGGGGTGGGGCACAGATACGCAGTATTTT. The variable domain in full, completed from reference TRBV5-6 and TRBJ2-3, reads DAGVTQSPTHLIKTRGQQVTLRCSPKSGHDTVSWYQQALGQGPQFIFQYYEEEERQRGNFPDRFSGHQFPNYSSELNVNALLLGDSALYLCASSLVWTSGGWGTDTQYFGPGTRLTVL.

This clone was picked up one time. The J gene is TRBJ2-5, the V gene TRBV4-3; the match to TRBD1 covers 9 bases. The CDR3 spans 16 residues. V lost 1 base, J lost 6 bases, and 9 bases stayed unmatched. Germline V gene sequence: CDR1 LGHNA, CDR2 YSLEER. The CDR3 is CASSQGGTGGAKTQYF. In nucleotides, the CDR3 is TGCGCCAGCAGCCAAGGAGGTACAGGGGGCGCGAAGACCCAGTACTTC.

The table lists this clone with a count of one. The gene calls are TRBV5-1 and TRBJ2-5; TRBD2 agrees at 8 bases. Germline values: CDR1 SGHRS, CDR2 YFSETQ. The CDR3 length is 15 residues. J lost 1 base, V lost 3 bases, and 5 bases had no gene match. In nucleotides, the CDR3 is TGCGCCAGCAGCTCATTAGCGGGGTTCCAAGAGACCCAGTACTTC. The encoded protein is CASSSLAGFQETQYF.

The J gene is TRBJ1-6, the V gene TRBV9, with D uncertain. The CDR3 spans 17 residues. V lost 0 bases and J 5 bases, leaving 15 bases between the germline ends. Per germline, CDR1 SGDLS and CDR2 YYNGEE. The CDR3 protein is CASSVGPRGSHNSPLHF. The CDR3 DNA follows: TGTGCCAGCAGCGTAGGTCCCCGAGGGTCCCATAATTCACCCCTCCACTTT. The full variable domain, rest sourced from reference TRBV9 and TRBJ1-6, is DSGVTQTPKHLITATGQRVTLRCSPRSGDLSVYWYQQSLDQGLQFLIQYYNGEERAKGNILERFSAQQFPDLHSELNLSSLELGDSALYFCASSVGPRGSHNSPLHFGNGTRLTVT.

CDR3 residues: CASTFGTGGVSGYTF. The DNA for the CDR3 is TGTGCCAGCACTTTTGGGACAGGGGGAGTGAGTGGCTACACCTTC. V is TRBV28 and J is TRBJ1-2; the match to TRBD1 covers 11 bases. Germline V gene data show CDR1 as MDHEN and CDR2 as SYDVKM. CDR3 length equals 15 residues. V trimming: 7 bases; J trimming: 7 bases; junction bases outside the gene matches: 11.

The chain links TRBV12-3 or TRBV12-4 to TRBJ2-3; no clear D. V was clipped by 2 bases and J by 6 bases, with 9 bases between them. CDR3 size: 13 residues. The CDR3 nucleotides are TGTGCCAGCAGTTTACCCCCCAGGGATACGCAGTATTTT. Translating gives CASSLPPRDTQYF.

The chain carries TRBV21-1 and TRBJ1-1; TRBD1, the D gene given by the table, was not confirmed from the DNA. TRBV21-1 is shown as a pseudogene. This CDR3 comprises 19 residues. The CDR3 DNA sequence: TGTGCCAGCAGCAAAGAAGAGATGGGACAGGGGCGCATGAACACTGAAGCTTTCTTT. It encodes CASSKEEMGQGRMNTEAFF.